These 25 T cell receptor beta chains were sequenced from one sample in a study of beta chain features in type 1 diabetes. What was sequenced were expressed TCRB transcripts, since all of the isolated RNA had been reverse transcribed. The repertoire was sequenced with immunoSEQ multiplex PCR; TCRdb's copy has only in-frame clones and lacks some. In the table there are a few hundred thousand clones, approximately 11% of which are singletons. The sample was naive CD4+ T cells from blood. The receptors come from a woman in her 30s in good health.

The chain links TRBV7-6 to TRBJ2-7; 11 positions match TRBD2. Germline loops: CDR1 SGHVS, CDR2 FNYEAQ. The CDR3 contains 15 residues. After removal of 2 bases from V and 4 bases from J, the junction contained 4 bases not matched to a gene. The CDR3 reads CASSLTSGSEYEQYF. For the CDR3, the DNA is TGTGCCAGCAGCTTAACTAGCGGGAGTGAGTACGAGCAGTACTTC.

This clone occurred a few times. This chain uses TRBV7-7 with TRBJ2-1; TRBD2 matches at 7 bases. CDR1 SSHAT and CDR2 FNYEAQ come from the germline V gene (reference sequence). This CDR3 contains 12 residues. CDR3 region: CASGHSYNEQFF. As DNA, the CDR3 is TGTGCTAGCGGGCATTCCTACAATGAGCAGTTCTTC.

The V and J genes are TRBV9 and TRBJ2-3; TRBD2 is a possible D gene (6 bases). Deletions cut 4 bases from V and 2 bases from J, with 14 bases between. Germline CDR1 is SGDLS and CDR2 is YYNGEE. The length of the CDR3 is 15 residues. CDR3 in amino acids: CASSSSGLYTDTQYF. DNA for the CDR3: TGTGCCAGCAGCTCTTCGGGACTTTACACAGATACGCAGTATTTT.

This clone was detected a few times. The rearrangement links TRBV30 to TRBJ2-2, with 11 nucleotides matching TRBD2. The junction had 8 bases not matched to a gene; V was cut back by 2 bases and J by 0 bases. The CDR3 sequence is 18 residues long. Germline-derived CDR1 and CDR2 are GTSNPN and SVGIG (reference sequence). The CDR3 DNA sequence: TGTGCCTGGAGTCCCTGGACTAGCGGGCTTGCGAACACCGGGGAGCTGTTTTTT. This translates into CAWSPWTSGLANTGELFF.

This clone was seen a few times. This rearrangement joins TRBV7-2 to TRBJ1-3, with 10 bases aligning to TRBD1. The V gene's germline CDR1 is SGHTA and CDR2 FQGNSA. The CDR3 contains 17 residues. With V trimmed by 5 bases and J by 0 bases, 7 bases remained unmatched. CDR3 loop: CASSIRTGGSSGNTIYF. The CDR3 coding sequence is TGTGCCAGCAGCATACGGACAGGGGGAAGCTCTGGAAACACCATATATTTT.

This clone was seen only a few times. The chain recombines TRBV28 with TRBJ2-7; 12 positions agree with TRBD1. Germline CDR1 and CDR2: MDHEN and SYDVKM. Losses at the gene ends were 1 base for V and 4 bases for J; bases not matched to a gene: 5. The CDR3 is 16 amino acids. CDR3: CASSLSGTGGPYEQYF. The CDR3 DNA is TGTGCCAGCAGTTTATCCGGGACAGGGGGCCCTTACGAGCAGTACTTC.

The rearrangement uses TRBV5-1 and TRBJ1-1, with D unresolved. Germline CDR1 reads SGHRS; CDR2 reads YFSETQ. The CDR3 is 16 residues long. Trimming removed 0 bases at V and 1 base at J, with 13 bases between. This chain's CDR3 is CASSLVVSSWNTEAFF. The CDR3 region has the DNA TGCGCCAGCAGCTTGGTTGTAAGTAGTTGGAACACTGAAGCTTTCTTT.

The V and J genes are TRBV7-3 and TRBJ2-1; 7 nucleotides align to TRBD1. Germline-derived CDR1 and CDR2 are SGHTA and FQGTGA. Germline trimming cut 5 bases from V and 9 bases from J; bases unmatched to any gene: 10. The CDR3 extends over 14 amino acids. The CDR3 sequence: CASSDRARVGEQFF. The CDR3 DNA reads as TGTGCCAGCAGCGACAGGGCCAGGGTAGGTGAGCAGTTCTTC.

The rearrangement joins TRBV18 to TRBJ2-4, with a possible D match to TRBD2 (6 bases). Trimming took 4 bases from V and 0 from J, leaving 19 bases between them. Germline lookup yields CDR1 KGHSH and CDR2 LQKENI. The CDR3 covers 18 residues. The CDR3 protein is CASSQPISGDTAKNIQYF. DNA of the CDR3: TGTGCCAGCTCACAGCCAATTTCGGGGGATACAGCCAAAAACATTCAGTACTTC.

This clone was seen more than once but under ten times. The chain recombines TRBV19 with TRBJ2-1; TRBD2 matches 10 bases. Trimming cost V 11 bases and J 10 bases; bases outside gene matches: 11. This CDR3 has 13 residues. Germline V gives CDR1 LNHDA, CDR2 SQIVND (reference sequence). This chain's CDR3 is CAAAEREGREQFF. The CDR3, as DNA: TGTGCCGCCGCCGAGCGGGAGGGCCGAGAGCAGTTCTTC. Supplemented by reference TRBV19 and TRBJ2-1, the full variable domain reads DGGITQSPKYLFRKEGQNVTLSCEQNLNHDAMYWYRQDPGQGLRLIYYSQIVNDFQKGDIAEGYSVSREKKESFPLTVTSAQKNPTAFYLCAAAEREGREQFFGPGTRLTVL.

In its sample, this clone was seen a few times. The genes are TRBV28 and TRBJ2-4; perhaps TRBD2 as D (5 bases). Germline V gene sequence: CDR1 MDHEN, CDR2 SYDVKM. The CDR3 length is 15 residues. The V and J ends lost 3 bases and 0 bases respectively, with 9 bases between them. The CDR3 bases are TGTGCCAGCAGTTTCGCCGGACTAGCCAAAAACATTCAGTACTTC. It translates to CASSFAGLAKNIQYF.

The V call is TRBV10-3, the J call TRBJ2-1; 14 bases fit TRBD2. The germline CDR1 and CDR2 sequences are ENHRY and SYGVKD. This CDR3 is 18 amino acids long. Trimming removed 2 bases from V and 10 bases from J; junction bases left unmatched: 13. CDR3 bases: TGTGCCATCAGTGAGGGACTAGCGGGAGGAAGGGGACAAGGGGAGCAGTTCTTC. The encoded protein is CAISEGLAGGRGQGEQFF.

The chain uses TRBV11-3 and TRBJ2-5; 9 nucleotides align to TRBD1. V shed 5 bases, J shed 5 bases, and the junction held 9 bases outside the gene matches. There are 15 residues in the CDR3. Germline loops: CDR1 SGHNT, CDR2 YENEEA. CDR3 residues: CASSQGTGRSETQYF. The CDR3 nucleotides are TGTGCCAGCAGCCAAGGGACAGGGCGGTCTGAGACCCAGTACTTC.

This clone was counted between two and nine times. This chain connects TRBV5-8 to TRBJ2-1, with 9 positions matching TRBD2. The CDR3 extends over 14 amino acids. The V and J ends lost 3 bases and 10 bases, in that order; junction bases with no gene match: 8. CDR1 is SGHTS and CDR2 is YDEGEE in the germline V gene. The CDR3 reads CASSSGTSMSEQFF. The CDR3 nucleotides are TGTGCCAGCAGCTCCGGGACTAGCATGTCCGAGCAGTTCTTC.

This clone showed up just a few times. The chain couples TRBV6-1 to TRBJ2-3; 7 nucleotides align to TRBD1. The CDR3 totals 13 residues. The V gene end was trimmed by 4 bases and the J gene end by 5 bases; junction bases not matched to a gene: 3. CDR1 and CDR2 from the germline V gene are MNHNS and SASEGT. CDR3 loop: CASSADRVDTQYF. Here the CDR3 DNA reads TGTGCCAGCAGTGCAGACAGGGTAGATACGCAGTATTTT.

This clone was seen only a few times. This chain uses TRBV28 with TRBJ2-3; D possibly corresponds to TRBD2 (5 bases). The ends were cut back, 6 bases at V and 3 bases at J, with 10 bases in the middle. The CDR3 runs to 13 residues. From germline, CDR1 is MDHEN and CDR2 SYDVKM. The CDR3: CASRPSGTDTQYF. CDR3 nucleotide sequence: TGTGCCAGCAGACCCTCGGGGACAGATACGCAGTATTTT.

In its sample, this clone was seen a few times. V usage is TRBV11-2 and J usage is TRBJ2-5, with D unresolved. The CDR3 has 13 residues. Trimming removed 5 bases at V and 5 bases at J, with 12 bases between. Germline CDR1 is SGHAT and CDR2 is FQNNGV. The CDR3 DNA reads TGTGCCAGCAGCATCGGGTACACTGAGACCCAGTACTTC. It codes for CASSIGYTETQYF.

This clone was seen a few times. The chain is built from TRBV29-1 and TRBJ2-1; 10 positions agree with TRBD2. V shed 8 bases, J shed 8 bases, and the junction held 18 bases outside the gene matches. CDR3 length: 16 residues. From germline, CDR1 is SQVTM and CDR2 ANQGSEA. In DNA form, the CDR3 reads TGCAGCCATATCCCTAGCGGGAGTAGGATAGGGGATGAGCAGTTCTTC. It is translated as CSHIPSGSRIGDEQFF.

V gene TRBV9 combines with J gene TRBJ1-2, with TRBD1 as a possible D gene (5 bases). The CDR3 is 14 amino acids. Trimming left V 0 bases short and J 7 bases short, with 13 bases between. Germline loops: CDR1 SGDLS, CDR2 YYNGEE. As DNA, the CDR3 is TGTGCCAGCAGCGTAGCGGGGGGGACCTCTGGCTACACCTTC. It codes for CASSVAGGTSGYTF.

This clone showed up just a few times. This chain uses TRBV7-2 with TRBJ2-1, with unresolved D. Between the trimmed V and J ends, which lost 1 base and 11 bases, there was a span of 9 bases. The CDR3 sequence is 12 residues long. Germline CDR1 and CDR2: SGHTA and FQGNSA. The CDR3, as DNA: TGTGCCAGCAGCTTAGGGAGCGACCAGCAGTTCTTC. Translating gives CASSLGSDQQFF.

V and J are TRBV4-2 and TRBJ2-7, with 9 bases that match TRBD1. Germline values: CDR1 LGHNA, CDR2 YNFKEQ. With V trimmed by 4 bases and J by 0 bases, 10 bases remained unmatched. CDR3 length equals 17 residues. The CDR3 spells CASSPMAGTGSSYEQYF. The CDR3 nucleotides are TGTGCCAGCAGCCCAATGGCCGGGACAGGGTCCTCCTACGAGCAGTACTTC.

The chain uses TRBV7-2 and TRBJ2-5, with 7 bases aligning to TRBD2. The V and J ends lost 6 bases and 6 bases, in that order; junction bases with no gene match: 10. CDR3 length equals 14 residues. The germline CDR1 and CDR2 sequences are SGHTA and FQGNSA. CDR3 in DNA: TGTGCCAGCAGGCCCGGGACGGGGGGTCAGACCCAGTACTTC. The encoded protein is CASRPGTGGQTQYF.

This clone was counted between two and nine times. The gene calls are TRBV29-1 and TRBJ2-1; 13 bases are a match to TRBD2. V dropped 5 bases and J dropped 7; count of bases not matched to a gene: 5. In germline, CDR1 is SQVTM, CDR2 ANQGSEA. CDR3 length: 14 amino acids. CDR3 loop: CSVSRLAGGNEQFF. For the CDR3, the DNA is TGCAGCGTTTCCAGACTAGCGGGAGGTAATGAGCAGTTCTTC.

This clone appeared a few times. The chain combines TRBV7-2 with TRBJ2-7; 9 positions agree with TRBD1. Trimming cost V 5 bases and J 5 bases; bases outside gene matches: 4. This CDR3 is 13 amino acids long. Germline V gene data show CDR1 as SGHTA and CDR2 as FQGNSA. CDR3 DNA: TGTGCCAGCAGCCGGACAGGGGAGAACGAGCAGTACTTC. This gives the protein CASSRTGENEQYF.

In nucleotides, the CDR3 is TGCGCCAGCAGCTTTCAACTAGCGGGTACAGATACGCAGTATTTT. Protein: CASSFQLAGTDTQYF. The V and J genes are TRBV5-1 and TRBJ2-3; 9 bases align to TRBD2. The ends lost 2 bases at V and 3 bases at J; junction bases unmatched: 4. CDR1 SGHRS and CDR2 YFSETQ come from the germline V gene. The CDR3 runs to 15 residues.